Below are 13 T cell receptor beta chains sequenced from a single sample in a study of shared clonotypes between healthy human individuals. Data came from immunoSEQ multiplex PCR; TCRdb stores just in-frame clones and leaves some out. The data show 1.4 million to 1.5 million clones, 95% to 97% seen once. The sequenced material came from naive CD4+ T cells sorted from blood. The subset here: CD45RA+ positively selected. These receptors originate from a man aged 25-40 years in good health.

This chain uses TRBV14 with TRBJ1-1; D is uncertain. The germline gives CDR1 SGHDN, CDR2 FVKESK. This CDR3 comprises 14 residues. V lost 1 base and J 2 bases, leaving 8 bases between the germline ends. CDR3 DNA sequence: TGTGCCAGCAGCCAAGCCTTGGTCAACACTGAAGCTTTCTTT. Protein: CASSQALVNTEAFF.

In DNA form, the CDR3 reads TGTGCCAGCAGTGAAGGACAGGGGCTGCAGCGTCAGCCCCAGCATTTT. Translated: CASSEGQGLQRQPQHF. The chain carries TRBV6-1 and TRBJ1-5, with 8 nucleotides matching TRBD1. CDR1 is MNHNS, CDR2 SASEGT, per germline. The CDR3 sequence is 16 residues long. J gave up 6 bases and V 1 base, and 8 bases lay outside the gene matches.

The chain is built from TRBV7-9 and TRBJ2-3, with D hard to call. CDR1 is SEHNR and CDR2 is FQNEAQ in the germline V gene (reference sequence). The ends were cut back, 5 bases at V and 7 bases at J, with 10 bases in the middle. This CDR3 has 12 residues. CDR3 protein: CASSHHPNTQYF. The CDR3 DNA follows: TGTGCCAGCAGCCATCACCCAAATACGCAGTATTTT.

The chain recombines TRBV29-1 with TRBJ2-2; a possible D gene is TRBD1 (6 bases). Looked up from germline, CDR1 is SQVTM and CDR2 is ANQGSEA. The CDR3 length is 14 residues. V lost 4 bases and J lost 6, with 15 bases in between. CDR3 coding DNA: TGCAGCGTTGCCCTACAGAAGGGGGCCGGGGAGCTGTTTTTT. Amino acids: CSVALQKGAGELFF.

This chain joins TRBV5-1 and TRBJ2-5; D might be TRBD1 or TRBD2, each matching 5 bases. V gave up 6 bases and J gave up 5 bases, with 14 bases separating them. The CDR3 extends over 13 amino acids. Germline V gene lookup returns CDR1 SGHRS and CDR2 YFSETQ. CDR3 in DNA: TGCGCCAGCACCGACGGGGCTCTGGAGACCCAGTACTTC. It specifies CASTDGALETQYF. Together with reference TRBV5-1 and TRBJ2-5, the CDR3 gives the full variable domain: KAGVTQTPRYLIKTRGQQVTLSCSPISGHRSVSWYQQTPGQGLQFLFEYFSETQRNKGNFPGRFSGRQFSNSRSEMNVSTLELGDSALYLCASTDGALETQYFGPGTRLLVL.

The sample holds one count of this clone. This chain links TRBV28 with TRBJ2-5, with D tentatively TRBD1 or TRBD2 (5 bases each). This CDR3 has 13 amino acids. The V gene lost 3 bases and the J gene lost 6 bases, with 11 bases spanning the gap. Germline V gene data show CDR1 as MDHEN and CDR2 as SYDVKM. The CDR3 protein is CASSFGGVKTQYF. The CDR3 nucleotides read TGTGCCAGCAGTTTTGGGGGAGTGAAGACCCAGTACTTC.

The chain links TRBV5-5 to TRBJ2-1; TRBD1 matches 8 bases. After removal of 10 bases from V and 6 bases from J, the junction contained 9 bases not matched to a gene. The CDR3 consists of 13 residues. Germline assignment: CDR1 SGHKS and CDR2 YYEKEE (reference sequence). The CDR3, as DNA: TGTGCCGGGAGAAAAGGACAGGGCAATGAGCAGTTCTTC. The encoded protein is CAGRKGQGNEQFF.

The chain couples TRBV6-1 to TRBJ1-1, with D hard to call. The CDR3 extends over 13 amino acids. Germline loops: CDR1 MNHNS, CDR2 SASEGT. Trimming took off 5 bases at V and 0 bases at J, with 7 bases between the two ends. The CDR3 here is CASSRDMNTEAFF. In DNA, the CDR3 is TGTGCCAGCAGTAGAGATATGAACACTGAAGCTTTCTTT.

The chain uses TRBV14 and TRBJ1-1; D remains unclear. V lost 6 bases to trimming and J lost 5 bases, with 13 bases between them. Germline loops: CDR1 SGHDN, CDR2 FVKESK. This CDR3 is 13 amino acids long. The CDR3 is CASRKGPGTEAFF. DNA of the CDR3: TGTGCCAGCAGAAAGGGTCCGGGGACTGAAGCTTTCTTT.

This chain connects TRBV6-1 to TRBJ1-4; weak D call: TRBD1 (5 bases). V was pared by 2 bases and J by 7 bases, with 11 bases between. The germline gives CDR1 MNHNS, CDR2 SASEGT. CDR3 size: 14 residues. CDR3 DNA sequence: TGTGCCAGCAGTGAAAGGAGGGGCGGTGAAAAACTGTTTTTT. The encoded protein is CASSERRGGEKLFF.

The chain combines TRBV10-2 with TRBJ1-1; D remains ambiguous. The CDR3 has 15 amino acids. Germline CDR1 WSHSY, CDR2 SAAADI. Trimming took off 3 bases at V and 3 bases at J, with 14 bases between the two ends. The CDR3 sequence: CASSDPPPGDTEAFF. DNA for the CDR3: TGCGCCAGCAGTGACCCTCCCCCTGGGGACACTGAAGCTTTCTTT.

This chain uses TRBV28 with TRBJ1-2; D not certain. The CDR3 length is 14 residues. CDR1 and CDR2 (germline): MDHEN, SYDVKM. Trimming pared 7 bases from V and 4 bases from J, leaving 16 bases between. CDR3 sequence (DNA): TGTGCCAGCACCCCCTTTCGGGAGCTCTATGGCTACACCTTC. Translation gives CASTPFRELYGYTF.

This rearrangement joins TRBV4-3 to TRBJ2-7, with D possibly matching TRBD2 (6 bases). Trimming removed 0 bases from V and 3 bases from J, with 12 bases in between. The CDR3 sequence is 15 residues long. The V gene's germline CDR1 is LGHNA and CDR2 YSLEER. The CDR3 reads CASSQEWREYYEQYF. CDR3 DNA: TGCGCCAGCAGCCAAGAATGGCGGGAATACTACGAGCAGTACTTC.